This is a list of T cell receptor beta chains from one sample in a study of T cells expressing NK-cell markers. Reprocessing the 5' RACE reads, TCRdb reports a single entry for every CDR3 protein and omits DNA. The sample table sets out around 100,000 distinct CDR3 sequences. Material for sequencing was blood T cells: a sorted CD56 or NKG2C T cell subset, CD4+ or CD8+ T cells, or bulk PBMC T cells (not recorded which). Receptor source: a woman between 18 and 70 years old in good health. Each CDR3 is given with its conserved first and last residue. Each record gives: V gene, J gene, CDR3 protein.

V: TRBV28
J: TRBJ2-1
CDR3: CASRPLNPDRSSYNEQFF

V: TRBV12-3/TRBV12-4
J: TRBJ2-1
CDR3: CASSTTRNEQFF

V: TRBV5-4
J: TRBJ2-7
CDR3: CASSPRTSGYEQYF

V: TRBV19
J: TRBJ1-1
CDR3: CASSIDLMNTEAFF

V: TRBV12-3/TRBV12-4
J: TRBJ2-5
CDR3: CASRNRGSPQETQYF

V: TRBV9
J: TRBJ2-1
CDR3: CASSVGSGTPNEQFF

V: TRBV27
J: TRBJ2-7
CDR3: CATGGQASSYEQYF

V: TRBV7-9
J: TRBJ1-3
CDR3: CASSLELGNTIYF

V: TRBV7-6
J: TRBJ2-1
CDR3: CASSLGPQGDSNNEQFF

V: TRBV5-1
J: TRBJ2-7
CDR3: CASSQTSGNYEQYF

V: TRBV19
J: TRBJ2-7
CDR3: CASSIAGGSYEQYF

V: TRBV5-6
J: TRBJ2-5
CDR3: CASSLDWTQETQYF

V: TRBV7-9
J: TRBJ2-1
CDR3: CASSRRTGDYNEQFF

V: TRBV9
J: TRBJ2-5
CDR3: CASSDGTGETQYF

V: TRBV29-1
J: TRBJ2-1
CDR3: CSVEQENNEQFF

V: TRBV25-1
J: TRBJ1-1
CDR3: CASSEATGGLTEAFF

V: TRBV27
J: TRBJ1-5
CDR3: CASSLSMGSGNQPQHF

V: TRBV29-1
J: TRBJ2-2
CDR3: CSARQGDTGELFF

V: TRBV7-7
J: TRBJ2-2
CDR3: CASSLAQGDTGELFF

V: TRBV29-1
J: TRBJ2-1
CDR3: CSVDGTSGGSTYNEQFF

V: TRBV20-1
J: TRBJ2-1
CDR3: CSGWADNNNEQFF

V: TRBV11-2
J: TRBJ2-1
CDR3: CASSVTGQGANEQFF

V: TRBV12-3/TRBV12-4
J: TRBJ1-1
CDR3: CASSSSKGGDTEAFF

V: TRBV5-6
J: TRBJ2-7
CDR3: CASSSAGRTSEQYF

V: TRBV29-1
J: TRBJ2-1
CDR3: CSARAGGDGFF

V: TRBV11-2
J: TRBJ1-2
CDR3: CASSLGSLGVENYGYTF

V: TRBV18
J: TRBJ2-5
CDR3: CASSPPTGGLRYF

V: TRBV12-3/TRBV12-4
J: TRBJ2-2
CDR3: CASSPRGRTNTGELFF

V: TRBV13
J: TRBJ2-7
CDR3: CASSLGGGSLEQYF

V: TRBV5-5
J: TRBJ2-7
CDR3: CASSWGTGDEQYF

V: TRBV4-3
J: TRBJ1-6
CDR3: CASSQTRNVDLHF

V: TRBV5-5
J: TRBJ2-1
CDR3: CASSTDYNEQFF

V: TRBV20-1
J: TRBJ2-3
CDR3: CSARDRQFTDTQYF

V: TRBV12-3/TRBV12-4
J: TRBJ1-4
CDR3: CASGDLPTVTNEKLFF

V: TRBV3-1
J: TRBJ2-1
CDR3: CASSPVGGSDEQFF

V: TRBV11-2
J: TRBJ2-1
CDR3: CASSSPRGQGSYNEQFF

V: TRBV13
J: TRBJ1-5
CDR3: CASSLGTGGQPQHF

V: TRBV5-1
J: TRBJ2-2
CDR3: CASSLAGGTTGELFF

V: TRBV14
J: TRBJ1-4
CDR3: CASSQGGWEFEKLFF

V: TRBV6-1
J: TRBJ2-3
CDR3: CASTADRPSTDTQYF

V: TRBV12-3/TRBV12-4
J: TRBJ2-5
CDR3: CASSPTSGQETQYF

V: TRBV4-3
J: TRBJ2-2
CDR3: CASSQTAGSYTGELFF

V: TRBV6-1
J: TRBJ1-2
CDR3: CTSSAQNDYGYTF

V: TRBV5-5
J: TRBJ2-3
CDR3: CASSRGQILDTQYF

V: TRBV7-6
J: TRBJ1-4
CDR3: CASSSTGGSEKLFF

V: TRBV7-8
J: TRBJ2-1
CDR3: CASSSGGVGGGNEQFF

V: TRBV27
J: TRBJ1-1
CDR3: CASGPRTEAFF

V: TRBV25-1
J: TRBJ2-7
CDR3: CASSEWDRDYEQYF

V: TRBV7-8
J: TRBJ2-1
CDR3: CASSLGVDGEQFF

V: TRBV6-5
J: TRBJ1-5
CDR3: CASSYPAGRGNQPQHF